The 21 T cell receptor beta chains below come from one sample, sequenced in a study of T cell responses to AZD1222 COVID-19 vaccine. This table comes from immunoSEQ multiplex PCR, and its TCRdb copy is limited to in-frame clones, with some not included. The data hold approximately 130,000 clones, with 80% to 90% observed a single time. Specimen: peripheral blood, collected 28 days after the second AZD1222 dose. All receptors come from an adult who received the AZD1222 COVID-19 vaccine.

The chain is built from TRBV6-5 and TRBJ1-2; 8 bases align to TRBD1. The germline V gene has CDR1 MNHEY and CDR2 SVGAGI. V was pared by 3 bases and J by 2 bases, with 5 bases of the junction left unmatched. This CDR3 has 15 amino acids. The CDR3, as DNA: TGTGCCAGCAGTTATAAGGGGACAGGCAACTATGGCTACACCTTC. Protein sequence: CASSYKGTGNYGYTF.

The CDR3 loop reads CASSLGQSNTEAFF. The CDR3 coding sequence is TGTGCCAGCAGTTTAGGTCAGTCGAACACTGAAGCTTTCTTT. The chain uses TRBV27 and TRBJ1-1; D not resolved. This CDR3 is 14 amino acids long. CDR1 is MNHEY, CDR2 SMNVEV, per germline (reference sequence). The V gene lost 2 bases and the J gene lost 1 base, with 8 bases spanning the gap.

The rearrangement links TRBV5-4 to TRBJ2-2, with D maybe TRBD2 (6 bases). V was shortened by 3 bases and J by 6 bases, with 21 bases between the two germline ends. The CDR3 totals 17 residues. The germline CDR1 and CDR2 sequences are SGHNT and YYREEE (reference sequence). The chain's CDR3 is CASSSVTGRGYAGELFF. The CDR3 DNA sequence: TGTGCCAGCAGCTCCGTTACTGGTCGGGGGTACGCCGGGGAGCTGTTTTTT.

This chain links TRBV10-2 with TRBJ2-2; TRBD2 agrees at 9 bases. The ends lost 10 bases at V and 1 base at J; junction bases unmatched: 4. The germline gives CDR1 WSHSY, CDR2 SAAADI. The CDR3 extends over 14 amino acids. The CDR3: CATLAGKNTGELFF. The DNA of the CDR3 is TGCGCCACTCTAGCGGGGAAGAACACCGGGGAGCTGTTTTTT.

Here the CDR3 DNA reads TGCAGCGTCGCGGCTGCCTACGAGCAGTACTTC. Protein product: CSVAAAYEQYF. The rearrangement uses TRBV29-1 and TRBJ2-7; D is undetermined. V lost 6 bases to trimming and J lost 2 bases, with 8 bases between them. CDR1 SQVTM and CDR2 ANQGSEA come from the germline V gene. This CDR3 is built from 11 residues.

This clone was seen only once. This sequence joins TRBV5-1 and TRBJ1-6; D is undetermined. V was cut by 0 bases and J by 7 bases, with 11 bases left in between. This CDR3 spans 15 amino acids. The V gene's germline CDR1 is SGHRS and CDR2 YFSETQ. CDR3 sequence reads: CASSLERQENSPLHF. The CDR3 DNA sequence: TGCGCCAGCAGCTTGGAGCGGCAGGAGAATTCACCCCTCCACTTT.

The V gene is TRBV4-3, the J gene TRBJ1-4; no reliable D call. Germline V gene sequence: CDR1 LGHNA, CDR2 YSLEER. V was pared by 2 bases and J by 7 bases, with 14 bases between. The CDR3 consists of 15 residues. This CDR3 is CASSQNFQRSEKLFF. The CDR3 DNA reads as TGCGCCAGCAGCCAAAACTTTCAGCGGAGTGAAAAACTGTTTTTT.

In its sample, this clone was seen a few times. This chain joins TRBV5-1 and TRBJ1-2, with 9 bases lining up with TRBD1. V was clipped by 0 bases and J by 4 bases; unmatched bases: 7. This CDR3 comprises 16 residues. Germline values: CDR1 SGHRS, CDR2 YFSETQ. The CDR3 here is CASSLGTGESTYGYTF. CDR3 bases: TGCGCCAGCAGCTTGGGGACAGGGGAATCCACCTATGGCTACACCTTC.

The V and J genes are TRBV4-2 and TRBJ2-5; D call uncertain. Looked up from germline, CDR1 is LGHNA and CDR2 is YNFKEQ. V was pared by 4 bases and J by 5 bases, with 5 bases between. This CDR3 comprises 11 residues. CDR3 sequence reads: CASSLGETQYF. CDR3 in DNA: TGTGCCAGCAGCCTGGGGGAGACCCAGTACTTC.

J is TRBJ1-5 and V is TRBV7-2; the D gene is possibly TRBD1 (5 bases). The CDR3 has 14 amino acids. Germline loops: CDR1 SGHTA, CDR2 FQGNSA. The V and J ends lost 5 bases and 5 bases respectively, with 13 bases between them. This CDR3 is CASSRGGGYQPQHF. The CDR3 DNA reads TGTGCCAGCAGCCGGGGGGGTGGATATCAGCCCCAGCATTTT. Looking up the rest from reference TRBV7-2 and TRBJ1-5 gives the full variable domain: GAGVSQSPSNKVTEKGKDVELRCDPISGHTALYWYRQSLGQGLEFLIYFQGNSAPDKSGLPSDRFSAERTGGSVSTLTIQRTQQEDSAVYLCASSRGGGYQPQHFGDGTRLSIL.

In nucleotides, the CDR3 is TGTGCCAGCAGTTTATCGAAGGGTCCCGGGGAGCTGTTTTTT. The encoded protein is CASSLSKGPGELFF. The rearrangement links TRBV27 to TRBJ2-2; unclear D gene. CDR1 and CDR2 from the germline V gene are MNHEY and SMNVEV (reference sequence). The CDR3 is made up of 14 amino acids. The V end was cut by 0 bases, the J end by 6 bases, with 8 bases between.

The chain has TRBV7-3 and TRBJ2-1, with TRBD1 as a possible D gene (7 bases). CDR1 and CDR2 from the germline V gene are SGHTA and FQGTGA. The CDR3 is 12 residues long. V was clipped by 4 bases and J by 9 bases, with 10 bases between them. The chain's CDR3 is CASSSQGGEQFF. The DNA for the CDR3 is TGTGCCAGCAGCTCCCAGGGGGGTGAGCAGTTCTTC.

V usage is TRBV19 and J usage is TRBJ2-1; D gene unclear. Germline lookup yields CDR1 LNHDA and CDR2 SQIVND (reference sequence). V lost 2 bases and J lost 5, with 10 bases in between. CDR3 length: 14 amino acids. CDR3 region: CASSIQITNNEQFF. The CDR3 DNA sequence: TGTGCCAGTAGTATACAGATTACTAACAATGAGCAGTTCTTC.

This clone was counted only a few times. This specimen includes other DNA sequences encoding the same CDR3. The V call is TRBV28, the J call TRBJ1-2; no firm D call. V dropped 8 bases and J dropped 4 bases, with 8 bases sitting between them. Germline values: CDR1 MDHEN, CDR2 SYDVKM. The CDR3 consists of 11 residues. CDR3 coding DNA: TGTGCCAGCGGTCAACTCTATGGCTACACCTTC. This sequence encodes CASGQLYGYTF.

In its sample, this clone was seen once. The V and J genes are TRBV27 and TRBJ2-1; D is uncertain. CDR3 length: 12 residues. CDR1 and CDR2 (germline): MNHEY, SMNVEV (reference sequence). V was pared by 2 bases and J by 6 bases, with 5 bases between. CDR3 region: CASSLTLNEQFF. CDR3 nucleotide sequence: TGTGCCAGCAGTTTAACCCTCAATGAGCAGTTCTTC.

V usage is TRBV6-2 or TRBV6-3 and J usage is TRBJ2-3; a possible D gene is TRBD1 (6 bases). The germline V and J ends were trimmed by 5 bases and 4 bases, with 13 bases remaining between them. The CDR3 sequence is 14 residues long. Germline V CDR1 and CDR2: MNHEY, SVGEGT. The CDR3 DNA reads TGTGCCAGCAGTACAGGGCTTAGCGCAGATACGCAGTATTTT. Encoded protein: CASSTGLSADTQYF.

The chain combines TRBV7-2 with TRBJ2-7; possible D gene TRBD1, 6 bases. This CDR3 is built from 14 residues. CDR1 and CDR2 (germline): SGHTA, FQGNSA. Trimming cost V 0 bases and J 4 bases, with 10 bases left between them. CDR3 nucleotides: TGTGCCAGCAGCTTAGCCCGGACAGAATACGAGCAGTACTTC. Protein product: CASSLARTEYEQYF.

The genes are TRBV2 and TRBJ2-2; the match to TRBD1 covers 10 bases. The V and J ends lost 8 bases and 3 bases, in that order; junction bases with no gene match: 9. The V gene's germline CDR1 is SNHLY and CDR2 FYNNEI. CDR3 length: 16 amino acids. CDR3 loop: CASVTGDRGYTGELFF. CDR3 nucleotides: TGTGCCAGCGTTACAGGGGACAGGGGTTACACCGGGGAGCTGTTTTTT.

This clone was recorded only once. The chain carries TRBV6-5 and TRBJ1-2; D remains ambiguous. Per germline, CDR1 MNHEY and CDR2 SVGAGI. This CDR3 is built from 13 residues. Trimming cost V 8 bases and J 8 bases, with 18 bases left between them. CDR3 nucleotide sequence: TGTGCCAGCCACCCCTCGAACCCTAGGGGCTACACCTTC. Translating it yields CASHPSNPRGYTF.

The rearrangement joins TRBV10-3 to TRBJ1-4; 9 bases fit TRBD1. V was clipped by 1 base and J by 5 bases; unmatched bases: 5. There are 16 residues in the CDR3. Germline CDR1 is ENHRY and CDR2 is SYGVKD. CDR3 residues: CAISEFSGTGNEKLFF. The CDR3 region has the DNA TGTGCCATCAGTGAGTTCTCCGGGACAGGGAATGAAAAACTGTTTTTT.

V is TRBV27 and J is TRBJ1-4, with 7 bases matching TRBD1. This CDR3 comprises 15 residues. V was clipped by 5 bases and J by 8 bases; unmatched bases: 11. Germline V gene data show CDR1 as MNHEY and CDR2 as SMNVEV (reference sequence). CDR3 protein: CASSPRQGGREKLFF. The CDR3 DNA reads as TGTGCCAGCAGTCCCAGACAGGGAGGTAGGGAAAAACTGTTTTTT.